This TCR beta chain was documented in a study of CD8 T cells in ankylosing spondylitis. The study, taken as a whole, reports: Before this, some motif variants had been reported in reactive arthritis synovial fluid and blood. In ankylosing spondylitis patients, matched synovial fluid reportedly showed significant enrichment of disease-linked clones.

Libraries of TCR beta came from quantitative 5'-RACE with molecular barcodes. Each CDR3 protein gets one entry after TCRdb re-called the 5' RACE reads with MiXCR. The data show 200,000 or so distinct CDR3 sequences, around 24% seen once. There are a few counts of this clonotype. What it recognizes is unknown. CDR1 is DFQATT, CDR2 SNEGSKA, per germline (reference sequence). The CDR3 runs 12 residues. Trimming shortened V by 4 bases and J by 1 base, and 7 bases separated the two germline ends. The sequence was obtained from a male donor with ankylosing spondylitis or in good health (not recorded which). The sequencing sample was made of blood, either unsorted or a sorted T cell fraction (not recorded which). The chain recombines TRBV20-1 with TRBJ2-5, with D unresolved. This chain's CDR3 is CSATKGQETQYF. The CDR3 DNA sequence: TGCAGTGCTACCAAGGGCCAAGAGACCCAGTACTTC.